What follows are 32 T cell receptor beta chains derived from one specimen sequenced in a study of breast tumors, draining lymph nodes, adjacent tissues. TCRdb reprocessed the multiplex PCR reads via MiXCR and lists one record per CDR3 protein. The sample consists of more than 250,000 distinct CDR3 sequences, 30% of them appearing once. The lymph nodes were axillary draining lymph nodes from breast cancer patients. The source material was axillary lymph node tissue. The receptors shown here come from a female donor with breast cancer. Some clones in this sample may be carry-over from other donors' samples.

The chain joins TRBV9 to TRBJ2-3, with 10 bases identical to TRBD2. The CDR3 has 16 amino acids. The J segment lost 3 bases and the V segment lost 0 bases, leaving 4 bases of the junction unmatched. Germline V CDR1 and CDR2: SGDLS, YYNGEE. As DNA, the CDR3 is TGTGCCAGCAGCGTAGGGAGGACTAGCGGAACAGATACGCAGTATTTT. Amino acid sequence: CASSVGRTSGTDTQYF.

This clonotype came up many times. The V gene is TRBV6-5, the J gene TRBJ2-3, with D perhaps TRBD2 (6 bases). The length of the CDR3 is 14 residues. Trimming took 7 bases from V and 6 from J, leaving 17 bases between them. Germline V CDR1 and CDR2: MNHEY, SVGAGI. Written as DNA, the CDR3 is TGTGCCAGCACTCCCGGGACTCTCAGCGATACGCAGTATTTT. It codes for CASTPGTLSDTQYF.

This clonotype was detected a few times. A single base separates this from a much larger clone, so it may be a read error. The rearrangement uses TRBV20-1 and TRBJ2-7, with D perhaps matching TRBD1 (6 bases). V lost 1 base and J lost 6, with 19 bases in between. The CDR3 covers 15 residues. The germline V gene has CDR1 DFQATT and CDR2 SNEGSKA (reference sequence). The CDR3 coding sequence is TGCAGTGCTAGAGGGGGGCTGACCTCTGCCGCCGAGCAGTACTTC. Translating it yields CSARGGLTSAAEQYF.

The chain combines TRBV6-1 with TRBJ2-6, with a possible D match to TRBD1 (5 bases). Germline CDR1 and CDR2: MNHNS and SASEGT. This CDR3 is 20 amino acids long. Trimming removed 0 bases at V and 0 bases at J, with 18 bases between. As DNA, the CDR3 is TGTGCCAGCAGTGAAGCGAAATTGGGGCTGCGATACTCTGGGGCCAACGTCCTGACTTTC. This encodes CASSEAKLGLRYSGANVLTF.

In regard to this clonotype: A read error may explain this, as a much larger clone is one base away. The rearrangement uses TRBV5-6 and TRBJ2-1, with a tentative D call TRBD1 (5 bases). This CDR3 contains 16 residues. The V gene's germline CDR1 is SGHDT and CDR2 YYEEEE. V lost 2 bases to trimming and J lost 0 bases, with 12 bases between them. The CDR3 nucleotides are TGTGCCAGCAGCTTTACAGGCGCGAACTCCTACAATGAGCAGTTCTTC. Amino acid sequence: CASSFTGANSYNEQFF. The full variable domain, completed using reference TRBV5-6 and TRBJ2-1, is DAGVTQSPTHLIKTRGQQVTLRCSPKSGHDTVSWYQQALGQGPQFIFQYYEEEERQRGNFPDRFSGHQFPNYSSELNVNALLLGDSALYLCASSFTGANSYNEQFFGPGTRLTVL.

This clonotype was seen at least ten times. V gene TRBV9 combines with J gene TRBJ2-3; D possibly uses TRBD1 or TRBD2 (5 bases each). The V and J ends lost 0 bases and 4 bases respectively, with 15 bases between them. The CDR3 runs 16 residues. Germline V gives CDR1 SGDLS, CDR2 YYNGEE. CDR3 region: CASSVGGPRGSDTQYF. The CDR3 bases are TGTGCCAGCAGCGTAGGGGGACCTCGAGGGTCAGATACGCAGTATTTT.

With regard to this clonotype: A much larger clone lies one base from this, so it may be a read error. CDR3 in amino acids: CASSNPKIAGGLSDVTGNEQFF. The DNA of the CDR3 is TGTGCCAGTAGTAACCCAAAAATAGCGGGAGGGCTGTCGGATGTTACAGGCAATGAGCAGTTCTTC. The genes are TRBV19 and TRBJ2-1; the match to TRBD2 covers 11 bases. CDR3 length equals 22 residues. The ends lost 4 bases at V and 6 bases at J; junction bases unmatched: 26. Per germline, CDR1 LNHDA and CDR2 SQIVND (reference sequence).

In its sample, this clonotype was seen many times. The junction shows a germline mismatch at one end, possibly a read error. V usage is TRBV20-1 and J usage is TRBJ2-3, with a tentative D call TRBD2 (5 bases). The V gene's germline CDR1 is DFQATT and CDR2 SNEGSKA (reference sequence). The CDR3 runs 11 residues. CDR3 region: CSTRAPDTQYF. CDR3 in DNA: TGCAGTACTAGGGCCCCAGATACGCAGTATTTT.

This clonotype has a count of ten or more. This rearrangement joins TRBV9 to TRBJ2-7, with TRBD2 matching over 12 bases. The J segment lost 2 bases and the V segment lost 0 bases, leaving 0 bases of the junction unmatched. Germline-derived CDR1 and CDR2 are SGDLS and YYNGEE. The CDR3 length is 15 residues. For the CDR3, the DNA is TGTGCCAGCAGCGTAGGACTAGCGGGGGCCTACGAGCAGTACTTC. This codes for CASSVGLAGAYEQYF.

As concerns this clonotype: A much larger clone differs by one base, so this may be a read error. The CDR3 protein is CAGSHSGQAVSNEQFF. DNA of the CDR3: TGTGCCGGCAGCCACTCGGGACAGGCGGTCTCGAATGAGCAGTTCTTC. The chain recombines TRBV5-6 with TRBJ2-1; 8 bases map to TRBD1. The CDR3 is made up of 16 amino acids. Germline CDR1 is SGHDT and CDR2 is YYEEEE.

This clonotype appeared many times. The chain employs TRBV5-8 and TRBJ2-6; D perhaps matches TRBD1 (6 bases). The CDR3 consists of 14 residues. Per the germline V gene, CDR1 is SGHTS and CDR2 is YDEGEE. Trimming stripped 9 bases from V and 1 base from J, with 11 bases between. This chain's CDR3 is CAMLTGSGANVLTF. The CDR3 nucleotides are TGTGCCATGCTAACAGGGTCTGGGGCCAACGTCCTGACTTTC. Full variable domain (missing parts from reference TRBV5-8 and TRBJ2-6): EAGVTQSPTHLIKTRGQQATLRCSPISGHTSVYWYQQALGLGLQFLLWYDEGEERNRGNFPPRFSGRQFPNYSSELNVNALELEDSALYLCAMLTGSGANVLTFGAGSRLTVL.

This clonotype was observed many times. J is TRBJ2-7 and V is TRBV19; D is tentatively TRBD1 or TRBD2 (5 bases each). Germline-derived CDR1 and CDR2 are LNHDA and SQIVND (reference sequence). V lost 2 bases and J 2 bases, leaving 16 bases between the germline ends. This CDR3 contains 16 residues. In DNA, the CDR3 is TGTGCCAGTAGTATACGGTTTCTCGGGGCGGCCTACGAGCAGTACTTC. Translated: CASSIRFLGAAYEQYF.

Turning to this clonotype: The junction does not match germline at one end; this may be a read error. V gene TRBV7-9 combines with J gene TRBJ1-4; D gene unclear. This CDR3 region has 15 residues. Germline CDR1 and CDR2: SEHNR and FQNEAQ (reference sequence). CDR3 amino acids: CASSPEWVKGEKLLF. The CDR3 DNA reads TGTGCCAGCAGCCCAGAATGGGTGAAAGGTGAAAAACTGCTTTTT.

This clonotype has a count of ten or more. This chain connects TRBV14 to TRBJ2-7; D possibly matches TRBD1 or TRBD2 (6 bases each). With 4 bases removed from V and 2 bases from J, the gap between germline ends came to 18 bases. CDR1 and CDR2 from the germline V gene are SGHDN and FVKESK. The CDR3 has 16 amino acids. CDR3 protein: CASSRRGRYNPYEQYF. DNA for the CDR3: TGTGCCAGCAGCCGTCGGGGGCGGTACAACCCCTACGAGCAGTACTTC. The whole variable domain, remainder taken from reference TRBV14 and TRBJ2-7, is EAGVTQFPSHSVIEKGQTVTLRCDPISGHDNLYWYRRVMGKEIKFLLHFVKESKQDESGMPNNRFLAERTGGTYSTLKVQPAELEDSGVYFCASSRRGRYNPYEQYFGPGTRLTVT.

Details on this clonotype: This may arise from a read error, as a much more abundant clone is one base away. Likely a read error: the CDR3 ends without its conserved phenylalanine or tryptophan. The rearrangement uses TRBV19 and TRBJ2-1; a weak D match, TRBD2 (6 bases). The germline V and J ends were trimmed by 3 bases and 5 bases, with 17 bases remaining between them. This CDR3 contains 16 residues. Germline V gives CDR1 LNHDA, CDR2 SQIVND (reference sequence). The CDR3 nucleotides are TGTGCCAGTAGTATGGCGGTGTCGGGACTGAACAATGAGCAGTTCTCC. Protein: CASSMAVSGLNNEQFS.

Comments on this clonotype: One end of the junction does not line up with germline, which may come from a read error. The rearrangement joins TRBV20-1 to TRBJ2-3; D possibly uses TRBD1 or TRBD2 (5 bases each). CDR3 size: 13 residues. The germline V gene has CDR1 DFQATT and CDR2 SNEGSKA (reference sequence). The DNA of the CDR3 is TGCAGTGCTTACTCGGACTCGACAGATACGCGGTACTTT. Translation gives CSAYSDSTDTRYF.

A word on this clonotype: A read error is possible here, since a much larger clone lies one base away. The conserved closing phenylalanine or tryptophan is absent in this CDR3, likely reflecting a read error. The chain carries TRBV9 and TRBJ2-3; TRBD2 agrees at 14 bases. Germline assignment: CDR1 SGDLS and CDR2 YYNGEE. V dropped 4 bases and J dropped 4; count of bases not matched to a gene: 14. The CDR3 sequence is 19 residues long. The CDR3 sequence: CASSYTPGLAGEGPDTQYL. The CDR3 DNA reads TGTGCCAGCAGCTACACGCCGGGACTAGCGGGAGAGGGGCCAGATACGCAGTATCTT.

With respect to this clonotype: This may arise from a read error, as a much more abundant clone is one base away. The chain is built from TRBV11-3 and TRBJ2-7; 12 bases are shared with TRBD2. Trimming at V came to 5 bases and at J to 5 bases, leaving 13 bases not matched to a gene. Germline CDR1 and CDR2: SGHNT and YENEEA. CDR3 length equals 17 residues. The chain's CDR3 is CASSPGLAGPGLHEQYF. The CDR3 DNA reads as TGTGCCAGCAGCCCGGGACTAGCGGGTCCTGGCCTCCACGAGCAGTACTTC.

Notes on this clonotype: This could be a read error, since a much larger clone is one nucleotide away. The CDR3, as DNA: TGTGCCAGCAGCCCGGACGCCCTTGGTCGAAAACTGTTTTTT. Translating it yields CASSPDALGRKLFF. This chain connects TRBV5-4 to TRBJ1-4; D is undetermined. V shed 4 bases and J shed 10 bases, with 17 bases lying between them. The CDR3 is 14 amino acids. Germline values: CDR1 SGHNT, CDR2 YYREEE (reference sequence).

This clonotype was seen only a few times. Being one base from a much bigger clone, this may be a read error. This chain's CDR3 is CASSKRDRINSLWGSQHF. Here the CDR3 DNA reads TGTGCCAGCAGTAAGAGGGACAGGATAAACTCCCTCTGGGGCTCGCAGCATTTT. This chain connects TRBV5-8 to TRBJ1-5, with 8 bases that match TRBD1. The CDR3 loop spans 18 amino acids. V shed 5 bases, J shed 13 bases, and the junction held 26 bases outside the gene matches. Germline CDR1 reads SGHTS; CDR2 reads YDEGEE.

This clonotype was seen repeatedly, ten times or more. CDR3 residues: CASEMTGTTNEKLFF. CDR3 nucleotide sequence: TGTGCCAGCGAAATGACAGGGACAACTAATGAAAAACTGTTTTTT. The rearrangement uses TRBV2 and TRBJ1-4; 7 bases agree with TRBD1. Germline values: CDR1 SNHLY, CDR2 FYNNEI. With 8 bases clipped from V and 0 bases from J, the junction kept 6 bases outside the gene matches. The CDR3 loop spans 15 amino acids.

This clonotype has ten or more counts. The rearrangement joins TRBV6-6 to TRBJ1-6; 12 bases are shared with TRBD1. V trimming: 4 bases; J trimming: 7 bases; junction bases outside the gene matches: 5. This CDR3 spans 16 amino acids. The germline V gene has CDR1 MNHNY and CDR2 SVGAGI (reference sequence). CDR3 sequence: CASSWDRGRVNSPLHF. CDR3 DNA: TGTGCCAGCAGTTGGGACAGGGGGCGTGTGAATTCACCCCTCCACTTT.

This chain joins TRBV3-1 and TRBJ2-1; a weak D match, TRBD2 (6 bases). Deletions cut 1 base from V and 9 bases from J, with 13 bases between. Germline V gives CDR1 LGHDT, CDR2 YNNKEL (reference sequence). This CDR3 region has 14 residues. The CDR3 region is CASSQVARGGEQFF. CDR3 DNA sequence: TGTGCCAGCAGCCAAGTCGCGCGGGGCGGTGAGCAGTTCTTC.

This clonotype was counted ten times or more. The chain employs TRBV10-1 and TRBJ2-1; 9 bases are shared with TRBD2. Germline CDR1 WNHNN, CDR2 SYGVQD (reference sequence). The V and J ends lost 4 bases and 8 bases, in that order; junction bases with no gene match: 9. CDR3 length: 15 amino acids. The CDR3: CASSVSSGGSDEQFF. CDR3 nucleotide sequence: TGCGCCAGCAGTGTTTCCAGCGGGGGGTCAGATGAGCAGTTCTTC.

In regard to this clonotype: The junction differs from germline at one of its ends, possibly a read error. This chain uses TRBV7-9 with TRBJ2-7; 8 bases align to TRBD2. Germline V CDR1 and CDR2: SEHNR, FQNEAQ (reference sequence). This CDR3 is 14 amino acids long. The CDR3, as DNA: TGCGCCAGCAGCTCGTCGGGAGGGCCCTACGAGCAGTACTTC. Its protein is CASSSSGGPYEQYF.

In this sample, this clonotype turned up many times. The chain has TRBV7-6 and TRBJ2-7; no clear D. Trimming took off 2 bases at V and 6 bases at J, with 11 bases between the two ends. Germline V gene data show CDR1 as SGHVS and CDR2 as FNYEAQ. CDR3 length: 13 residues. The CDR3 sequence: CASSLFTRSEQYF. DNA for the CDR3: TGTGCCAGCAGCTTATTCACGCGGAGCGAGCAGTACTTC.

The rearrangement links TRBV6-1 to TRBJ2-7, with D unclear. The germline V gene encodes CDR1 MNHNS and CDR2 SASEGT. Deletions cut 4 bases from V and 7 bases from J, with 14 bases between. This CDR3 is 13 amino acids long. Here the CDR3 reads CASSVDGLREQYF. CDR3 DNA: TGTGCCAGCAGTGTAGACGGGTTGAGGGAGCAGTACTTC.

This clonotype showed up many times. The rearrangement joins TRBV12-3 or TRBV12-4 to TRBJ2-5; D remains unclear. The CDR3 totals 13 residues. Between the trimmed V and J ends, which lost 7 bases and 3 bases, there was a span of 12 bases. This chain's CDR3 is CASTSGQKETQYF. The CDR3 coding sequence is TGTGCCAGCACCTCCGGGCAGAAAGAGACCCAGTACTTC.

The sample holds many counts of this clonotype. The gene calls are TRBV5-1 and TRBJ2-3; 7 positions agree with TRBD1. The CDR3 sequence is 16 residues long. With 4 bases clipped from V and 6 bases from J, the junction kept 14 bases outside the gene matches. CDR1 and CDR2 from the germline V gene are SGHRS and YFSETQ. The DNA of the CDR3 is TGCGCCAGCAGCGGACTTCTAGGGGGCGCGTTGGATACGCAGTATTTT. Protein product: CASSGLLGGALDTQYF.

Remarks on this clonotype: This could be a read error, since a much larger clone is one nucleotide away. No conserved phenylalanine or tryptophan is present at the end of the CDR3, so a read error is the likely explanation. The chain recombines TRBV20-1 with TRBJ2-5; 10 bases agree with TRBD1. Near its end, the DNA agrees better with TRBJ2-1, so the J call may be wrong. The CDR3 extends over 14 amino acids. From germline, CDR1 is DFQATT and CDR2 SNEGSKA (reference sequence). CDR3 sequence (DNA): TGCAGTGCTACGCTCGGGGACAGGGGTTATGAGCAGTTCCTC. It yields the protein CSATLGDRGYEQFL.

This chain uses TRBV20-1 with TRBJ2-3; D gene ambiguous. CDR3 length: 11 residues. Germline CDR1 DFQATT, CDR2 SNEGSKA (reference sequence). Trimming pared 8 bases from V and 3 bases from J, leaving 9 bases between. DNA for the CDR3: TGCAGTCTCCGAAGAACAGATACGCAGTATTTT. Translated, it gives CSLRRTDTQYF.

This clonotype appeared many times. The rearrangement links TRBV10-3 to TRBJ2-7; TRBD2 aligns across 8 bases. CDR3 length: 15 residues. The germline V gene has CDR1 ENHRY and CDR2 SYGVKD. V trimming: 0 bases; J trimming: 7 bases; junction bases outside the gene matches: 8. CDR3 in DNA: TGTGCCATCAGTGAGTCAAGCGGGAGTTATAATGAGCAGTACTTC. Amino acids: CAISESSGSYNEQYF.